This record looks at one TCR beta chain sequence and its context. With 9 bases clipped from V and 2 bases from J, the junction kept 4 bases outside the gene matches. This CDR3 is built from 14 residues. Per the germline V gene, CDR1 is LNHDA and CDR2 is SQIVND (reference sequence). The assay was immunoSEQ multiplex PCR, and TCRdb's table has in-frame clones only and misses some. The table includes 45,000 to 70,000 clones, over 80% detected once. This sample was included in a study of T cell changes during pregnancy in multiple sclerosis. This receptor was taken from a female donor in good health, enrolled as a control in a pregnancy study. Material: CD4+ T cells from peripheral blood mononuclear cells, obtained after pregnancy. This sequence joins TRBV19 and TRBJ2-6, with 7 bases lining up with TRBD1. The DNA of the CDR3 is TGTGCCAGCTTAGACAGGGCTGGGGCCAACGTCCTGACTTTC. This codes for CASLDRAGANVLTF.